This T cell receptor (beta chain) was observed in a study of cytomegalovirus exposure and HLA in healthy donors. On this clone itself: The antigen remains undetermined.

Germline values: CDR1 SGHRS, CDR2 YFSETQ. The CDR3 covers 14 residues. The germline V and J ends were trimmed by 0 bases and 5 bases, with 11 bases remaining between them. The PCR used 60 Vbeta and 13 Jbeta primers. Profiling relied on immunoSEQ multiplex PCR, and the TCRdb table lists in-frame clones only, not all of them. The table includes about 160,000 clones, roughly 70% detected once. Study-level points and caveats: Associated with cytomegalovirus, according to the listing, were 150 to 200 TCR beta chains. DRB1 showed the most TCR associations and HLA-C the fewest in a later analysis, as rates varied by HLA locus.

The TCR was taken from a woman aged 45-65 years in good health and CMV-seropositive. This chain uses TRBV5-1 with TRBJ2-5, with D unresolved. Material: PBMCs. This CDR3 reads CASSLEPSVETQYF. The DNA for the CDR3 is TGCGCCAGCAGCTTGGAGCCGTCGGTGGAGACCCAGTACTTC.